This T cell receptor (beta chain) was captured in a study of blood T cell repertoires in COVID-19. Turning to the study itself: T cells, B-cell-depleted T cells, or PBMCs provided the cDNA or gDNA that served as material.

This clone has just one count. Authors' analysis steps: Counts of nucleated cells, estimated from reference gene primer amplification, were obtained. TCRdb's copy holds only in-frame clones and misses some; the assay was immunoSEQ multiplex PCR. Clone size and the V and J calls come from that table; the DNA yielded D and trimming. Of about 140,000 clones listed, less than 90% are singletons. Patients from Seattle were sampled longitudinally, starting during active infection. The CDR3 length is 14 residues. Trimming stripped 3 bases from V and 9 bases from J, with 15 bases between. Germline V lookup: CDR1 LGHNT, CDR2 FRNRAP.

The chain is built from TRBV12-5 and TRBJ2-1; TRBD2 might be the D (5 bases). Sequencing was carried out using peripheral blood. This TCR was recovered from a man aged 30 to 45 with COVID-19, enrolled during active disease. The CDR3 DNA follows: TGTGCTAGTGGTTTATCGATACGGGGTGGTGAGCAGTTCTTC. This sequence encodes CASGLSIRGGEQFF.